The 10 T cell receptor beta chains given below trace back to one sample, sequenced in a study of T cells in localized non-small cell lung cancer. This table comes from immunoSEQ multiplex PCR, and its TCRdb copy is limited to in-frame clones, with some not included. Among 70,000 or so clones, around 84% were seen once, and the ten largest hold approximately 1.3%. Material: peripheral blood, obtained before any cancer treatment. These receptors were obtained from a female donor older than 55 with stage I lung adenocarcinoma.

The chain uses TRBV5-1 and TRBJ1-2; 7 bases line up with TRBD1. CDR3 size: 18 residues. V shed 2 bases and J 0 bases; nucleotides not matched to a gene: 13. Per germline, CDR1 SGHRS and CDR2 YFSETQ. The CDR3 nucleotides read TGCGCCAGCAGCTTAGACGACAGGGTTTTGGATCCTAACTATGGCTACACCTTC. Its protein product is CASSLDDRVLDPNYGYTF.

In this sample, this clone turned up a few times. The chain has TRBV27 and TRBJ1-5; no clear D. CDR3 length: 13 residues. V was pared by 4 bases and J by 7 bases, with 11 bases between. CDR1 is MNHEY, CDR2 SMNVEV, per germline (reference sequence). In DNA, the CDR3 is TGTGCCAGCAGTTACGGGAGTGGCCAGCCCCAGCATTTT. Residues: CASSYGSGQPQHF.

The V call is TRBV28, the J call TRBJ1-1; 7 bases are shared with TRBD1. V trimming: 8 bases; J trimming: 6 bases; junction bases outside the gene matches: 12. The CDR3 is 14 amino acids. In germline, CDR1 is MDHEN, CDR2 SYDVKM. Here the CDR3 DNA reads TGTGCCAGCGTGACAGGGAAGTATAAGCCTGAAGCTTTCTTT. It is translated as CASVTGKYKPEAFF.

This clone was observed a handful of times. This sequence joins TRBV6-5 and TRBJ2-1; D is possibly TRBD1 or TRBD2 (5 bases each). Trimming cost V 7 bases and J 12 bases, with 19 bases left between them. Per germline, CDR1 MNHEY and CDR2 SVGAGI. This CDR3 spans 13 amino acids. For the CDR3, the DNA is TGTGCCAGCAAGGTACTGGGGGAACAAGGGCAGTTCTTC. Protein: CASKVLGEQGQFF.

This chain uses TRBV5-4 with TRBJ1-1, with TRBD1 as a possible D gene (5 bases). The V and J ends lost 6 bases and 11 bases respectively, with 26 bases between them. Germline CDR1 SGHNT, CDR2 YYREEE (reference sequence). The CDR3 has 15 amino acids. In nucleotides, the CDR3 is TGTGCCAGCACCGACCAAGCGGGTTGGGCAGGGCGGGCTTTCTTT. Residues: CASTDQAGWAGRAFF.

The J gene is TRBJ2-3, the V gene TRBV7-2; D ambiguous. The germline V gene has CDR1 SGHTA and CDR2 FQGNSA. The CDR3 is made up of 14 amino acids. Between the trimmed V and J ends, which lost 5 bases and 2 bases, there was a span of 11 bases. The CDR3 region has the DNA TGTGCCAGCAGCCGGATCGGAACCACAGATACGCAGTATTTT. Translating it yields CASSRIGTTDTQYF.

The chain recombines TRBV5-4 with TRBJ2-1, with 9 bases that match TRBD2. This CDR3 comprises 15 residues. Germline V gives CDR1 SGHNT, CDR2 YYREEE (reference sequence). Trimming removed 4 bases from V and 6 bases from J; junction bases left unmatched: 8. As DNA, the CDR3 is TGTGCCAGCAGCGGGCCGGGACTAGCTCCCAATGAGCAGTTCTTC. Protein product: CASSGPGLAPNEQFF. Variable domain in full (rest from reference TRBV5-4 and TRBJ2-1): ETGVTQSPTHLIKTRGQQVTLRCSSQSGHNTVSWYQQALGQGPQFIFQYYREEENGRGNFPPRFSGLQFPNYSSELNVNALELDDSALYLCASSGPGLAPNEQFFGPGTRLTVL.

V gene TRBV6-5 combines with J gene TRBJ2-5, with D uncertain. CDR1 and CDR2 from the germline V gene are MNHEY and SVGAGI. This CDR3 is 11 amino acids long. V was cut by 6 bases and J by 5 bases, with 7 bases left in between. CDR3 amino acids: CASRTRETQYF. For the CDR3, the DNA is TGTGCCAGCAGGACCCGGGAGACCCAGTACTTC.

This chain uses TRBV19 with TRBJ1-5, with a weak D call TRBD1 (6 bases). The germline V gene has CDR1 LNHDA and CDR2 SQIVND (reference sequence). V lost 5 bases, J lost 5 bases, and 13 bases lay in between. The CDR3 runs to 14 residues. The CDR3 DNA is TGTGCCAGTAGTTATAACAGGGCGGATCAGCCCCAGCATTTT. Encoded protein: CASSYNRADQPQHF.

The rearrangement joins TRBV13 to TRBJ2-2, with TRBD2 matching 9 bases. Germline CDR1 and CDR2: PRHDT and FYEKMQ (reference sequence). After removal of 6 bases from V and 1 base from J, the junction contained 0 bases not matched to a gene. The CDR3 is 14 amino acids. CDR3 amino acids: CASRLAGNTGELFF. CDR3 DNA sequence: TGTGCCAGCAGACTAGCGGGGAACACCGGGGAGCTGTTTTTT.